This T cell receptor beta chain originates from a study of cytomegalovirus exposure and HLA in healthy donors. Findings and caveats of the study: Earlier analysis looked at TCR beta V segments, and most were productive about 87% or about 30% of the time. Most sequenced TCRs were rare (though some public TCRs occurred in many donors).

The PCR used 60 Vbeta and 13 Jbeta primers. Measured with immunoSEQ multiplex PCR; TCRdb has only the in-frame clones, and not every one. The data show about 170,000 clones, 80% to 90% seen once. In the case of this clone: As yet, its antigen is unknown.

Germline CDR1 is MDHEN and CDR2 is SYDVKM. Trimming cost V 10 bases and J 4 bases; bases outside gene matches: 10. The CDR3 sequence is 13 residues long. The TCR originated in a man younger than 40 in good health and CMV-seropositive. Sample: PBMCs. J is TRBJ2-7 and V is TRBV28, with 7 bases identical to TRBD1. CDR3 coding DNA: TGTGCCACCGTTTCGGGACAGAGTTACGAGCAGTACTTC. Amino acid sequence: CATVSGQSYEQYF.